This TCR beta chain was retrieved from a study of shared clonotypes between healthy human individuals. Sequenced by immunoSEQ multiplex PCR; TCRdb stores in-frame clones only, minus some. The sample carries 2 million to 2.5 million clones, around 95% recorded once. Per germline, CDR1 SGHRS and CDR2 YFSETQ. Deletions cut 4 bases from V and 5 bases from J, with 15 bases between. The CDR3 is 14 residues long. This TCR derives from a young man in good health. Source material: naive CD4+ T cells sorted from blood. The subset here: CD45RA+ positively selected. J is TRBJ1-1 and V is TRBV5-1; tentative D call: TRBD1 (6 bases). The CDR3 protein is CASSGTTQGTEAFF. The CDR3, as DNA: TGCGCCAGCAGCGGGACCACCCAGGGGACTGAAGCTTTCTTT.